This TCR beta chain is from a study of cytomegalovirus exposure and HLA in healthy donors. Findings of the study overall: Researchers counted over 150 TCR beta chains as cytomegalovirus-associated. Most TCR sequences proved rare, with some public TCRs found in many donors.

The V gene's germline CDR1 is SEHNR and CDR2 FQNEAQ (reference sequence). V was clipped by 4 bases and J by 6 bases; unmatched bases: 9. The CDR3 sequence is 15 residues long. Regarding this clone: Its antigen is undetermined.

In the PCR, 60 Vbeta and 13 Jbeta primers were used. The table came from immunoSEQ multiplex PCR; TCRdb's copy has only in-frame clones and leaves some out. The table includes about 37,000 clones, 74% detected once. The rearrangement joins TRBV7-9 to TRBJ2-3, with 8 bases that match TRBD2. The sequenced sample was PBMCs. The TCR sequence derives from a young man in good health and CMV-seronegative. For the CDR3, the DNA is TGTGCCAGCAGCTCTACGGGGGGGCCGTTTGATACGCAGTATTTT. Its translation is CASSSTGGPFDTQYF.